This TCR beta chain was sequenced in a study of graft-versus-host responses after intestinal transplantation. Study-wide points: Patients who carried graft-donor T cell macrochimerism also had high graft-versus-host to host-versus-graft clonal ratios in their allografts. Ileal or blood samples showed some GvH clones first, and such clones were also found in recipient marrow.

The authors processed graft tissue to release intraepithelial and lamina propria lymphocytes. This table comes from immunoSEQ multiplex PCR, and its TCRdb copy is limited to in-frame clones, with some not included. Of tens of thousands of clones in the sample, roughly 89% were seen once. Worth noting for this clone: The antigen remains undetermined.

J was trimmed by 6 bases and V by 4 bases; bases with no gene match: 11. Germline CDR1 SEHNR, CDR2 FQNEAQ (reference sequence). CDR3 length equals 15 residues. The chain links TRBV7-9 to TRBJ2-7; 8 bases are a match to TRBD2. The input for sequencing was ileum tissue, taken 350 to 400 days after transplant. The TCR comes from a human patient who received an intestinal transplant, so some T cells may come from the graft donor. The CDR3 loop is CASSSVGAGVAEQYF. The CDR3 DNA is TGTGCCAGCAGCTCGGTGGGAGCGGGAGTGGCCGAGCAGTACTTC.